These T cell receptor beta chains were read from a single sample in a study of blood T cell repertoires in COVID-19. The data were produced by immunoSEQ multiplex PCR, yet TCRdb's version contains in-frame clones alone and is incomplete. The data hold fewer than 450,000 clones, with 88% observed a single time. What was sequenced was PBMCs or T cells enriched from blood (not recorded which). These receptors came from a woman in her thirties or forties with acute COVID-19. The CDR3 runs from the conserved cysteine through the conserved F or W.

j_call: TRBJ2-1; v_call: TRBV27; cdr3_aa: CASSSRLAGIQTYNEQFF
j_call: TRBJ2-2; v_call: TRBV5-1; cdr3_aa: CASSSYRDTGELFF
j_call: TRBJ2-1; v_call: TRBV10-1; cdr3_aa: CASSGLVSANEQFF
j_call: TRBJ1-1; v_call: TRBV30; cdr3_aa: CAWSAGMNTEAFF
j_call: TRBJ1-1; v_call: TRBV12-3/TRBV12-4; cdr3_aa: CASTPGGVTEAFF
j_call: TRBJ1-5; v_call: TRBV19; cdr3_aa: CASSLRQTSNDQPQHF
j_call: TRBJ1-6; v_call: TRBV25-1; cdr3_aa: CASSESRGSNSPLHF
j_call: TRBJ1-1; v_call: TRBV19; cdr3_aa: CASSARTLVETEAFF
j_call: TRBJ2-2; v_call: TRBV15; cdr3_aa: CATRSDRDADTGELFF
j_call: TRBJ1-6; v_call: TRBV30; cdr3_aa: CAWSVANSPLHF
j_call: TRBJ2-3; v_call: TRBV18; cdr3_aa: CASSPQGRGSTDTQYF
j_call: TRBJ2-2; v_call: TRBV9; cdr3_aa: CASSVVYLAGGQPALTGELFF
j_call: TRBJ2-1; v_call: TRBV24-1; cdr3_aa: CATSDPAVGLDEQFF
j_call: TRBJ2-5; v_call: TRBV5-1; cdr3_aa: CASSLRDFEETQYF
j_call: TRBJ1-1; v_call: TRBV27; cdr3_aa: CASSFRGFTEAFF
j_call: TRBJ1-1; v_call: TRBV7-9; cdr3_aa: CASSSLTGIEAFF
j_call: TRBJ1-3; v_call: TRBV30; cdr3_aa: CAWSPRLGNTIYF
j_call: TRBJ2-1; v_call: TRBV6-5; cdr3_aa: CASRPDRGSDDEQFF
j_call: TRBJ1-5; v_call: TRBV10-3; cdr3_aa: CAISVTGSQPQHF
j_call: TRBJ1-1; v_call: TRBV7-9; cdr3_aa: CASSLPGQANTEAFF
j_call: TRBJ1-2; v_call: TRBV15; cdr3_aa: CATSRDPTANYGYTF
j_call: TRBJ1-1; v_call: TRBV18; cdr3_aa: CASSLDRKNTEAFF
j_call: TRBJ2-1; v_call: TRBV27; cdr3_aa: CASSAGKAAYNEQFF
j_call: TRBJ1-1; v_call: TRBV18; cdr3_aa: CASSPKQGNTEAFF
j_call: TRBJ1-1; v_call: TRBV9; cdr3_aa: CASSSTGGATEAFF
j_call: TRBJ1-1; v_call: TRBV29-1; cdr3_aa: CSVEGGRVNTEAFF
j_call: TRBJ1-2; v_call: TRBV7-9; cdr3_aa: CASSLVLGASNGYTF
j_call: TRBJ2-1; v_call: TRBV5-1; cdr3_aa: CASSLVPGNEQFF
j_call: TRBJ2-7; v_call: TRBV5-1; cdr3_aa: CASSLVPGRGDYEQYF
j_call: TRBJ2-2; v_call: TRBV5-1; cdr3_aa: CASSTSGSGELFF
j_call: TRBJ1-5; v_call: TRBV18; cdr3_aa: CASSPLGTGPNQPQHF
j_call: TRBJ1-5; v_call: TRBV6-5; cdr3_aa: CASSSSDRGWNQPQHF
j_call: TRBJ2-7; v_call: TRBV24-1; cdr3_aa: CATSDPPTGSEQYF
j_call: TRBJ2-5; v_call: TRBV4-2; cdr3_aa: CASSRDPRGQETQYF
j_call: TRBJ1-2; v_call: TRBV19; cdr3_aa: CASSPVGLETNYGYTF
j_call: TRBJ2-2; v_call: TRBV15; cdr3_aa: CATSRVQGAAGELFF
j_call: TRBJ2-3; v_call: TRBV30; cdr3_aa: CAWSPGQGKDTQYF
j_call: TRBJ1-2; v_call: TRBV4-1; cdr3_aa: CASSLTPGQGFGYTF
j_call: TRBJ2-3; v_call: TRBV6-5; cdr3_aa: CASTRGDTQYF
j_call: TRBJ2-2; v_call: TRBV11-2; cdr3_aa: CASSLVLAGNTGELFF
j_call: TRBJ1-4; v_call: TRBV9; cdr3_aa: CASSVSARADEKLFF
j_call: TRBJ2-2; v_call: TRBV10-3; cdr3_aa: CAISSLAGGNTGELFF
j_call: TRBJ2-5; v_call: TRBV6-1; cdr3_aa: CASSEGAGAQETQYF
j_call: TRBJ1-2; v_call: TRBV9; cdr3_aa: CASSVDRTGDTYGYTF
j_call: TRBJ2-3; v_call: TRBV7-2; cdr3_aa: CAGASGQFTDTQYF
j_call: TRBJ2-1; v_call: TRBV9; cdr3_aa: CASSARQGGTNNEQFF